This T cell receptor (beta chain) came from a study of Ad26.COV2.S vaccination and SARS-CoV-2 variants. As for treatment: about 20 received Ad26.COV2.S at low or high dose, single or two shots; 5 received placebo; per-sample allocation not given. Collection of samples fell on day 63 after the first vaccine or placebo injection. Sequencing was performed with immunoSEQ multiplex PCR; in TCRdb, only in-frame clones are kept and a portion is missing. The sample has roughly 380,000 clones, 80% to 90% seen once. This CDR3 has 16 residues. The chain has TRBV21-1 and TRBJ1-6; the D call of TRBD1 is as the table states it, not checked on the DNA. TRBV21-1 is termed a pseudogene. This clonotype was sampled from a person between 18 and 59 years old who received the Ad26.COV2.S COVID-19 vaccine or a placebo. The source material was peripheral blood, sampled in a trial of Ad26.COV2.S vaccine versus placebo. The CDR3 DNA reads as TGTGCCAGCAGTCGCCAGGGGAGCTCCTATAATTCACCCCTCCACTTT. This gives the protein CASSRQGSSYNSPLHF.